The 18 T cell receptor beta chains given below trace back to one sample, sequenced in a study of cytomegalovirus exposure and HLA in healthy donors. PCR amplification relied on 60 Vbeta primers (plus 13 Jbeta primers). Libraries were prepared by immunoSEQ multiplex PCR; TCRdb keeps only in-frame clonotypes and omits some of them. The sample comprises about 130,000 clones, around 78% of which are singletons, and roughly 1.9% rests with the top ten. The source material was PBMCs. The receptors shown here come from a woman between 50 and 59 years old in good health and CMV-seronegative.

V gene TRBV5-6 combines with J gene TRBJ2-7, with TRBD2 identical over 7 bases. Germline CDR1 and CDR2: SGHDT and YYEEEE. The CDR3 sequence is 14 residues long. V gave up 0 bases and J gave up 4 bases; unmatched junction bases: 4. CDR3 sequence (DNA): TGTGCCAGCAGCTTGGGCGAGGGAGGGTACGAGCAGTACTTC. Translating gives CASSLGEGGYEQYF. Supplemented by reference TRBV5-6 and TRBJ2-7, the full variable domain reads DAGVTQSPTHLIKTRGQQVTLRCSPKSGHDTVSWYQQALGQGPQFIFQYYEEEERQRGNFPDRFSGHQFPNYSSELNVNALLLGDSALYLCASSLGEGGYEQYFGPGTRLTVT.

V usage is TRBV6-1 and J usage is TRBJ2-2; 7 bases are a match to TRBD2. The germline V gene encodes CDR1 MNHNS and CDR2 SASEGT. The J segment lost 4 bases and the V segment lost 3 bases, leaving 8 bases of the junction unmatched. The CDR3 is made up of 16 amino acids. CDR3 loop: CASSEGGRGGTGELFF. The CDR3 nucleotides read TGTGCCAGCAGTGAGGGGGGGAGGGGCGGCACCGGGGAGCTGTTTTTT.

Only one count was recorded for this clone. The chain carries TRBV11-3 and TRBJ2-5, with D possibly being TRBD1 (5 bases). CDR1 is SGHNT and CDR2 is YENEEA in the germline V gene. The germline V and J ends were trimmed by 5 bases and 5 bases, with 18 bases remaining between them. The CDR3 covers 15 residues. The CDR3 DNA reads TGTGCCAGCAGCGCCCGATTACAGGAGAGCGAGACCCAGTACTTC. Residues: CASSARLQESETQYF.

V gene TRBV5-1 combines with J gene TRBJ1-2; 7 bases fit TRBD1. The V segment lost 4 bases and the J segment 3 bases; nucleotides outside the gene matches: 6. The CDR3 extends over 14 amino acids. The V gene's germline CDR1 is SGHRS and CDR2 YFSETQ. This CDR3 reads CASSPGQEDYGYTF. As DNA, the CDR3 is TGCGCCAGCAGCCCCGGACAGGAGGACTATGGCTACACCTTC.

The chain carries TRBV15 and TRBJ1-4; TRBD1 might be the D (5 bases). The V end lost 1 base, the J end lost 8 bases, and 8 bases lay between the germline ends. The CDR3 sequence is 13 residues long. Germline values: CDR1 LNHNV, CDR2 YYDKDF (reference sequence). The CDR3 protein is CATSRGGEEKLFF. The CDR3 DNA reads TGTGCCACCAGCAGAGGGGGGGAGGAAAAACTGTTTTTT.

The V gene is TRBV5-5, the J gene TRBJ2-7; D might be TRBD1 (5 bases). V lost 1 base to trimming and J lost 1 base, with 12 bases between them. In germline, CDR1 is SGHKS, CDR2 YYEKEE (reference sequence). CDR3 size: 15 residues. DNA of the CDR3: TGTGCCAGCAGCTTGATAGCAGGGCGATCCTACGAGCAGTACGTC. This gives the protein CASSLIAGRSYEQYV.

The chain has TRBV5-4 and TRBJ1-3; no clear D. Per the germline V gene, CDR1 is SGHNT and CDR2 is YYREEE (reference sequence). The CDR3 is 16 residues long. Trimming shortened V by 0 bases and J by 0 bases, and 10 bases separated the two germline ends. The CDR3, as DNA: TGTGCCAGCAGCTTGGACAGTGGAAACTCTGGAAACACCATATATTTT. Its translation: CASSLDSGNSGNTIYF.

The chain links TRBV5-8 to TRBJ1-1; D is ambiguous. CDR3 length: 12 amino acids. Germline CDR1 SGHTS, CDR2 YDEGEE. Trimming left V 9 bases short and J 0 bases short, with 9 bases between. The chain's CDR3 is CATEEVNTEAFF. The DNA for the CDR3 is TGTGCCACCGAGGAGGTGAACACTGAAGCTTTCTTT.

This clone was observed once. The chain uses TRBV9 and TRBJ1-3; the match to TRBD1 covers 7 bases. The CDR3 is 15 amino acids. Germline CDR1 reads SGDLS; CDR2 reads YYNGEE. Trimming cost V 4 bases and J 4 bases; bases outside gene matches: 8. The CDR3 DNA reads TGTGCCAGCAGCCCACCGGGACAGCGAGGAAACACCATATATTTT. Its protein is CASSPPGQRGNTIYF. Looking up the rest from reference TRBV9 and TRBJ1-3 gives the full variable domain: DSGVTQTPKHLITATGQRVTLRCSPRSGDLSVYWYQQSLDQGLQFLIQYYNGEERAKGNILERFSAQQFPDLHSELNLSSLELGDSALYFCASSPPGQRGNTIYFGEGSWLTVV.

The V call is TRBV9, the J call TRBJ2-7, with D hard to call. In germline, CDR1 is SGDLS, CDR2 YYNGEE. Trimming took off 0 bases at V and 3 bases at J, with 10 bases between the two ends. The CDR3 extends over 14 amino acids. CDR3 residues: CASSVGHSGYEQYF. The CDR3 DNA follows: TGTGCCAGCAGCGTAGGACATTCTGGCTACGAGCAGTACTTC.

The chain recombines TRBV5-1 with TRBJ2-7, with 11 bases fitting TRBD2. Trimming removed 0 bases from V and 10 bases from J; junction bases left unmatched: 3. This CDR3 comprises 13 residues. Germline V gives CDR1 SGHRS, CDR2 YFSETQ. Written as DNA, the CDR3 is TGCGCCAGCAGCTTGGTACTAGCGGGAGACCAGTACTTC. Amino acids: CASSLVLAGDQYF.

V usage is TRBV28 and J usage is TRBJ1-2; D gene uncertain. CDR3 size: 12 residues. Trimming cost V 0 bases and J 9 bases, with 8 bases left between them. In germline, CDR1 is MDHEN, CDR2 SYDVKM. CDR3 in amino acids: CASSLWETSYTF. The CDR3 nucleotides read TGTGCCAGCAGTTTATGGGAGACTAGCTACACCTTC.

This clone was detected only once. Germline is not matched at one junction end, which may reflect a read error. The chain uses TRBV7-7 and TRBJ1-4, with 8 bases identical to TRBD1. The length of the CDR3 is 15 residues. Germline loops: CDR1 SSHAT, CDR2 FNYEAQ (reference sequence). This CDR3 reads CASSLADRDGEKLFF. The CDR3 DNA sequence: TGTGCTAGCAGCTTAGCGGACAGGGATGGTGAAAAACTGTTTTTT.

The gene calls are TRBV7-2 and TRBJ2-3, with 7 positions matching TRBD2. This CDR3 comprises 15 residues. Germline V CDR1 and CDR2: SGHTA, FQGNSA. V lost 7 bases and J lost 0; bases outside the gene matches: 7. CDR3 sequence: CASTAGLLSTDTQYF. CDR3 in DNA: TGTGCCAGCACCGCGGGACTATTAAGCACAGATACGCAGTATTTT.

This sequence joins TRBV11-2 and TRBJ1-1, with a tentative D call TRBD1 (5 bases). Germline CDR1 reads SGHAT; CDR2 reads FQNNGV. The CDR3 spans 14 residues. The germline V and J ends were trimmed by 7 bases and 8 bases, with 20 bases remaining between them. The CDR3 sequence is CASNWDSQGPEAFF. Written as DNA, the CDR3 is TGTGCCAGCAACTGGGACTCCCAAGGGCCGGAAGCTTTCTTT.

The rearrangement joins TRBV5-1 to TRBJ1-4, with 10 bases that match TRBD1. The junction had 0 bases not matched to a gene; V was cut back by 7 bases and J by 0 bases. The CDR3 length is 14 residues. Germline loops: CDR1 SGHRS, CDR2 YFSETQ. This CDR3 is CASGQGATNEKLFF. CDR3 sequence (DNA): TGCGCCAGCGGACAGGGGGCAACTAATGAAAAACTGTTTTTT.

The rearrangement links TRBV9 to TRBJ1-1; 8 nucleotides agree with TRBD1. Losses at the gene ends were 0 bases for V and 2 bases for J; bases not matched to a gene: 9. The CDR3 runs 17 residues. Germline CDR1 SGDLS, CDR2 YYNGEE. CDR3 sequence (DNA): TGTGCCAGCAGCGTAGATGGACAGGGCCCCCTAAACACTGAAGCTTTCTTT. Amino acid sequence: CASSVDGQGPLNTEAFF. Combining the CDR3 with reference TRBV9 and TRBJ1-1 gives the whole variable domain DSGVTQTPKHLITATGQRVTLRCSPRSGDLSVYWYQQSLDQGLQFLIQYYNGEERAKGNILERFSAQQFPDLHSELNLSSLELGDSALYFCASSVDGQGPLNTEAFFGQGTRLTVV.

This clone appeared a few times. The chain carries TRBV5-6 and TRBJ1-6; 9 bases agree with TRBD1. The CDR3 contains 15 residues. Germline CDR1 SGHDT, CDR2 YYEEEE. The J segment lost 7 bases and the V segment lost 3 bases, leaving 5 bases of the junction unmatched. In nucleotides, the CDR3 is TGTGCCAGCAGCTCCCGACAGGGGGGAAATTCACCCCTCCACTTT. Its translation is CASSSRQGGNSPLHF.